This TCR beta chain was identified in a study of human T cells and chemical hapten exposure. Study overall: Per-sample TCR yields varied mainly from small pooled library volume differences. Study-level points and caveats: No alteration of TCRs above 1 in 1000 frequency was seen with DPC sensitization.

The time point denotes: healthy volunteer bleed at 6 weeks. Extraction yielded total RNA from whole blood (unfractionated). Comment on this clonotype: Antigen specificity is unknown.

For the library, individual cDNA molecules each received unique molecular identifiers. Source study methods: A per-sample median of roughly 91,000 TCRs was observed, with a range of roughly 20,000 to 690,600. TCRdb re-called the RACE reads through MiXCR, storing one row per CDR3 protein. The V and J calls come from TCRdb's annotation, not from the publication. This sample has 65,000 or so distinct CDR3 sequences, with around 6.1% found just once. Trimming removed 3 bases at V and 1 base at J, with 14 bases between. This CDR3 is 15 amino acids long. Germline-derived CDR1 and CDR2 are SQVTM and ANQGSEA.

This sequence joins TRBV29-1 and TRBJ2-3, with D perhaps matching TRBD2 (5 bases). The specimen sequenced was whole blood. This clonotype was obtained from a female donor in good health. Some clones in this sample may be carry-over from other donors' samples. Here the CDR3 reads CSVDPLGVGTDTQYF. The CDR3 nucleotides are TGCAGCGTTGACCCCCTGGGAGTAGGCACAGATACGCAGTATTTT.